Listed here is a single TCR beta chain. The source of the sample is a study of CD8+CD57+ T cells in acquired aplastic anemia. Those patients picked for sequencing had displayed CD8+CD57+ cell expansion on flow cytometry. At blood sampling, none of the patients had yet received therapy. Researchers used genomic DNA as the template to profile TCR beta VDJ and CDR3. Each CDR3 protein is one row after TCRdb ran MiXCR on the reads. The sample yields about 160,000 distinct CDR3 sequences, about 64% seen once. The germline CDR1 and CDR2 sequences are SNHLY and FYNNEI. Trimming left V 4 bases short and J 4 bases short, with 10 bases between. The CDR3 extends over 13 amino acids.

Material: sorted CD4+, CD8+, or CD8+CD57+ T cells (not recorded which) from PBMCs. The receptor's source is a human donor with aplastic anemia. The chain has TRBV2 and TRBJ1-2; tentative D call: TRBD1 (5 bases). This CDR3 is CASSGDSFYGYTF. CDR3 DNA: TGTGCCAGCAGTGGAGACAGTTTCTATGGCTACACCTTC. Filled out from reference TRBV2 and TRBJ1-2, the complete variable domain reads EPEVTQTPSHQVTQMGQEVILRCVPISNHLYFYWYRQILGQKVEFLVSFYNNEISEKSEIFDDQFSVERPDGSNFTLKIRSTKLEDSAMYFCASSGDSFYGYTFGSGTRLTVV.